The 9 T cell receptor beta chains given below trace back to one sample, sequenced in a study of blood T cells in healthy people across ages. The use of a sample-barcoded 5' primer and a J-beta primer mix characterized a second PCR of roughly 7 to 12 cycles. TCRdb analysed the 5' RACE reads with MiXCR anew, one entry per CDR3 protein. The sample lists 700,000 to 900,000 distinct CDR3 sequences; under 30% were seen once. These data were also filed under a second study, of T cells of mothers and their children.

The sample taken for sequencing was blood. These TCRs come from a boy younger than 18 in good health.

This clonotype was seen a handful of times. V is TRBV20-1 and J is TRBJ2-5; 10 bases line up with TRBD2. The J call may not be correct, given that the DNA end is closer to TRBJ2-1. The germline gives CDR1 DFQATT, CDR2 SNEGSKA (reference sequence). This CDR3 is 15 amino acids long. For the CDR3, the DNA is TGCAGTGCTAGATCGGGTAGCGGGGGGAGGAATGAGCAGTTCTTC. Its protein product is CSARSGSGGRNEQFF.

The chain employs TRBV6-5 and TRBJ1-6; D unresolved. The V gene's germline CDR1 is MNHEY and CDR2 SVGAGI. This CDR3 comprises 14 residues. The ends were cut back, 6 bases at V and 9 bases at J, with 15 bases in the middle. CDR3 region: CASRGDPWSSPLHF. The CDR3 nucleotides are TGTGCCAGCAGAGGAGATCCCTGGAGTTCACCCCTCCACTTT.

The chain joins TRBV6-5 to TRBJ2-1; the match to TRBD2 covers 9 bases. The germline V gene encodes CDR1 MNHEY and CDR2 SVGAGI. Germline trimming cut 4 bases from V and 1 base from J; bases unmatched to any gene: 5. The CDR3 totals 16 residues. The CDR3 loop is CASSSFSGGSYNEQFF. The CDR3 DNA follows: TGTGCCAGCAGTTCATTTAGCGGGGGATCCTACAATGAGCAGTTCTTC.

V and J are TRBV5-1 and TRBJ2-5, with D possibly matching TRBD2 (6 bases). CDR1 is SGHRS and CDR2 is YFSETQ in the germline V gene. The CDR3 extends over 13 amino acids. V was cut by 9 bases and J by 2 bases, with 14 bases left in between. In DNA, the CDR3 is TGCGCCACGCGGGGACCGAATCAAGAGACCCAGTACTTC. Protein sequence: CATRGPNQETQYF.

Worth noting for this clonotype: The missing conserved phenylalanine or tryptophan at the end of this CDR3 makes a read error likely. No DNA is shown, since the ends of the CDR3 on it are uncertain; the CDR3 is the one TCRdb lists. V gene TRBV7-3 combines with J gene TRBJ1-2; the DNA was not compared with TRBD1, the D call given in the table. Both ends counted, the CDR3 spans 12 residues. Germline assignment: CDR1 SGHTA and CDR2 FQGTGA. This CDR3 reads CASSGDGGRHTV.

The CDR3 loop is CASSEPYDRADTQYF. The CDR3 DNA is TGTGCCAGCAGTGAACCTTATGACAGGGCAGATACGCAGTATTTT. The rearrangement joins TRBV25-1 to TRBJ2-3; TRBD1 matches at 7 bases. The CDR3 consists of 15 residues. Germline assignment: CDR1 MGHDK and CDR2 SYGVNS. V was clipped by 2 bases and J by 4 bases; unmatched bases: 6.

This clonotype was seen a handful of times. V is TRBV2 and J is TRBJ2-3; D might be TRBD1 or TRBD2, each matching 5 bases. This CDR3 comprises 14 residues. Germline loops: CDR1 SNHLY, CDR2 FYNNEI. Trimming pared 7 bases from V and 2 bases from J, leaving 13 bases between. In DNA, the CDR3 is TGTGCCAGCACCGGGACGGAGCCCACAGATACGCAGTATTTT. It codes for CASTGTEPTDTQYF.

The CDR3 reads CATSRARSSGDTQYF. CDR3 nucleotides: TGTGCCACCAGCAGGGCGCGGTCTAGCGGGGATACGCAGTATTTT. The chain carries TRBV15 and TRBJ2-3, with TRBD2 matching over 8 bases. Germline assignment: CDR1 LNHNV and CDR2 YYDKDF (reference sequence). The CDR3 length is 15 residues. Trimming at V came to 3 bases and at J to 6 bases, leaving 8 bases not matched to a gene.

The CDR3 coding sequence is TGTGCCAGCAGCCAGGGACAGGGCTGGAGCAATGAGCAGTTCTTC. Residues: CASSQGQGWSNEQFF. The V call is TRBV11-2, the J call TRBJ2-1, with 9 bases fitting TRBD1. The J segment lost 6 bases and the V segment lost 5 bases, leaving 8 bases of the junction unmatched. The CDR3 totals 15 residues. Germline CDR1 reads SGHAT; CDR2 reads FQNNGV.